The clone carrying this T cell receptor (beta chain) was observed a handful of times. Antigen: not known. This sample was taken from a study of cytotoxic CD8 clonotypes in ibrutinib-treated CLL. Study-level results: Public clonotypes were seen rarely and were contracted or stable on treatment.

Method: immunoSEQ multiplex PCR; TCRdb's copy keeps in-frame clones and lacks some. Altogether about 130,000 clones are present, 84% being singletons, with the ten largest covering 2.5% to 3.5%. Germline CDR1 LGHNA, CDR2 YSLEER. The CDR3 sequence is 17 residues long. V dropped 1 base and J dropped 3 bases, with 18 bases sitting between them. The TCR sequence derives from a human donor with chronic lymphocytic leukemia. The V gene is TRBV4-3, the J gene TRBJ1-1, with D uncertain. The sample was PBMCs, taken after 24 months of ibrutinib treatment. The CDR3 reads CASSQGWGGSRDTEAFF. CDR3 bases: TGCGCCAGCAGCCAAGGTTGGGGTGGGTCTCGGGACACTGAAGCTTTCTTT.